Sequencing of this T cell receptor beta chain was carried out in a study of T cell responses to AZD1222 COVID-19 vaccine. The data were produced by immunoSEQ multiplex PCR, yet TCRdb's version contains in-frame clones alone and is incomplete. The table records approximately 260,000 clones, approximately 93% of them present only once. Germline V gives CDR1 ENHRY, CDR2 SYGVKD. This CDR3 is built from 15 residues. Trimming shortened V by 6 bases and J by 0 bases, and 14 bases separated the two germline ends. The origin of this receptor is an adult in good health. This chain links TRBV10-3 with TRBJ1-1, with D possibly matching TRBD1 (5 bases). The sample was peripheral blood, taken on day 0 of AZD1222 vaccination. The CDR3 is CAISQARGMNTEAFF. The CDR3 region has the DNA TGTGCCATCAGCCAGGCGAGGGGCATGAACACTGAAGCTTTCTTT.